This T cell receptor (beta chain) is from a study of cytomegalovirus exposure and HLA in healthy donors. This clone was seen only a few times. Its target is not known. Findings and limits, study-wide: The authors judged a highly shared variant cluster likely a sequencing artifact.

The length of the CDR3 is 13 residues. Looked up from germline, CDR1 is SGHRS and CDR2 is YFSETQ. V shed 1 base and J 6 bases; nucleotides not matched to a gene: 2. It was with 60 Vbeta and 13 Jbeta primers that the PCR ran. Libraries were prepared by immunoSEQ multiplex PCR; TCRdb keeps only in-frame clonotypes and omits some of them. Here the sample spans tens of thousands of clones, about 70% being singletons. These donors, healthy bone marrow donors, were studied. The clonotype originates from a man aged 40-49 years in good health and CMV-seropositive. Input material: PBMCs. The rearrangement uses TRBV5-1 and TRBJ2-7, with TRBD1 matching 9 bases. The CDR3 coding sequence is TGCGCCAGCAGCTTGACAGGGGGCGCCGAGCAGTACTTC. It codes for CASSLTGGAEQYF.